The T cell receptor beta chain under discussion was sequenced for a study of OX40 agonist ivuxolimab in advanced cancers. In terms of the full investigation: Ivuxolimab, which targeted the costimulatory receptor OX40 (CD134), was an agonistic, fully human IgG2 monoclonal antibody. Among the 52 dose-escalation patients, 19 had hepatocellular carcinoma, roughly 15 melanoma, 9 renal cell carcinoma and 9 head and neck cancer. In the dose-escalation cohort, more than 80% of patients were male, and the mean age was 60 years with a range of 23 to 79. Intravenous ivuxolimab was administered to patients every 2 weeks at six dose levels: 0.01, 0.1, 0.3, 1.5, 3 and 10 mg/kg. Partial responses were achieved by three dose-escalation patients, of whom one had hepatocellular carcinoma and two had cutaneous melanoma. The monotherapy dose-escalation portion (N of about 50 patients) of the phase I ivuxolimab trial is reported in the paper. Prior anti-PD-1, anti-PD-L1 or anti-CTLA-4 therapy was permitted, and checkpoint inhibitors had been received by roughly two fifths of dose-escalation patients. Peripheral TCRbeta sequencing aimed to test whether ivuxolimab altered TCR sequence diversity and caused clonal T-cell expansion. The full study reports these points: Low levels of normalized T-cell clonal expansion were also seen in some nonresponding patients. In the 0.1-3.0 mg/kg groups, partial responders were among the patients with the lowest normalized peripheral clonal expansion, particularly in CD8+ T cells. At doses of 0.1 to 3.0 mg/kg, clonal expansion of both CD4+ and CD8+ T cells in blood was seen between baseline and week 6. After ivuxolimab, CD8+ T cells had more expanded clones than CD4+ T cells on average. The antigen specificity of the clonally expanded peripheral T cells was not determined.

The trial excluded patients who had a history of autoimmune disease or who were on systemic immunosuppression. Peripheral blood for TCR sequencing was collected from all dose cohorts at baseline, on cycle 4 day 1, and on cycle 7 day 1. Samples came from an open-label, multicenter, first-in-human phase I dose-escalation trial of ivuxolimab. Adults with locally advanced or metastatic melanoma, renal cell, hepatocellular, or head and neck squamous cell carcinoma were enrolled in the trial. CD4+ and CD8+ T cells were sorted separately from peripheral blood before TCR sequencing. Sequences KGHSH (CDR1) and LQKENI (CDR2) are obtained from the germline V gene. The junction shows trimming of 0 bases on V and 3 bases on J, plus 11 bases between the germline ends. Measured from the cysteine to the phenylalanine, the CDR3 is 15 residues long. Only CDR3 DNA remains: 45 bases, in frame from the first base. A note on this clone: Its antigen has not been determined. No clone much larger than this one lies a single base away; base qualities are absent.

Genomic DNA was isolated from the sorted cells so that the TCRbeta CDR3 region could be sequenced. The immunoSEQ Assay was used to sequence the TCRbeta CDR3 regions. TCRdb mirrors the immuneACCESS table, restricted to in-frame sequences. Some clones are absent from its copies; in checked studies, under half trace to an unresolved V gene, and the reason for the others is unknown. Recorded for this sample are tens of thousands of clones; around nine tenths of them occurred a single time. The leading ten clones occupy just over 0.75% of the sample. Recombination connected TRBV18 to TRBJ1-2; the D gene assignment is ambiguous. Sequenced here: CD4+ or CD8+ T cells sorted from blood, sampled in a trial of the OX40 agonist ivuxolimab. The receptor's source is an adult with an advanced solid tumor such as melanoma, head and neck, liver or kidney cancer. The CDR3 here reads CASSPPAQYHYGYTF. The sequence in DNA is TGTGCCAGCTCACCACCAGCACAGTACCACTATGGCTACACCTTC.